This T cell receptor (beta chain) was identified during a study of shared clonotypes between healthy human individuals. It was at deep level that the assay was run. This table comes from immunoSEQ multiplex PCR, and its TCRdb copy is limited to in-frame clones, with some not included. The sample records fewer than 400,000 clones, around 74% being singletons. V shed 2 bases and J 2 bases; nucleotides not matched to a gene: 4. There are 16 residues in the CDR3. Germline loops: CDR1 MNHNY, CDR2 SVGAGI (reference sequence). HIV-negative, healthy adults without recent acute infections or vaccinations were the donors. Splitting the CD4+ cells yielded a CD45RA+ naive subset and a CD45RA-negative memory subset.

The sequencing sample was made of memory CD4+ T cells sorted from blood. Subset noted: CD45RA-negative fraction. The origin of this receptor is a man under 40 in good health. V gene TRBV6-6 combines with J gene TRBJ2-2, with TRBD1 identical over 8 bases. The CDR3 region is CASSYATGVNTGELFF. In DNA form, the CDR3 reads TGTGCCAGCAGTTACGCGACAGGGGTAAACACCGGGGAGCTGTTTTTT.